The 5 T cell receptor beta chains listed next were all sequenced from one sample in a study of shared clonotypes between healthy human individuals. The table came from immunoSEQ multiplex PCR; TCRdb's copy has only in-frame clones and leaves some out. The sample consists of 530,000 or so clones, approximately 79% of them appearing once. Sequencing was done on a sample of PBMCs. Receptors originate from a middle-aged woman in good health. Some clones in this sample may be carry-over from other donors' samples.

The rearrangement uses TRBV19 and TRBJ2-1; no clear D. The CDR3 has 15 amino acids. Germline CDR1 reads LNHDA; CDR2 reads SQIVND (reference sequence). Trimming removed 3 bases at V and 2 bases at J, with 11 bases between. The CDR3 nucleotides are TGTGCCAGTAGTATTACCGGATTTACCTACAATGAGCAGTTCTTC. This sequence encodes CASSITGFTYNEQFF.

Concerning this clone itself: Other nucleotide sequences from this sample produce the same CDR3. V gene TRBV27 combines with J gene TRBJ2-1; maybe TRBD2 (5 bases). Germline assignment: CDR1 MNHEY and CDR2 SMNVEV (reference sequence). This CDR3 comprises 14 residues. V was trimmed by 3 bases and J by 1 base, leaving 7 bases between them. DNA for the CDR3: TGTGCCAGCAGTTTGGGCGGGTCCTACAATGAGCAGTTCTTC. Residues: CASSLGGSYNEQFF.

This clone was detected only a few times. The gene calls are TRBV7-8 and TRBJ2-3; the D is unclear. Germline values: CDR1 SGHVS, CDR2 FQNEAQ. V lost 5 bases and J 6 bases, leaving 9 bases between the germline ends. This CDR3 contains 12 residues. The CDR3 protein is CASSVREDTQYF. DNA for the CDR3: TGTGCCAGCAGCGTCCGTGAGGATACGCAGTATTTT.

This chain links TRBV11-1 with TRBJ2-5, with TRBD2 matching over 9 bases. Germline V lookup: CDR1 SGHAT, CDR2 FQDESV (reference sequence). V lost 2 bases to trimming and J lost 4 bases; unmatched junction nucleotides: 5. This CDR3 is built from 15 residues. In DNA, the CDR3 is TGTGCCAGCAGCTTAAACCCGGGACTAGCAGAGACCCAGTACTTC. Amino acid sequence: CASSLNPGLAETQYF.

Note on this clone: Other DNA sequences within the sample encode an identical CDR3. V gene TRBV4-3 combines with J gene TRBJ2-2, with 9 nucleotides matching TRBD2. The CDR3 length is 16 residues. After removal of 1 base from V and 1 base from J, the junction contained 1 base not matched to a gene. CDR1 is LGHNA and CDR2 is YSLEER in the germline V gene. For the CDR3, the DNA is TGCGCCAGCAGCCAAGGACTAGCGGAGAACACCGGGGAGCTGTTTTTT. Translated, it gives CASSQGLAENTGELFF.